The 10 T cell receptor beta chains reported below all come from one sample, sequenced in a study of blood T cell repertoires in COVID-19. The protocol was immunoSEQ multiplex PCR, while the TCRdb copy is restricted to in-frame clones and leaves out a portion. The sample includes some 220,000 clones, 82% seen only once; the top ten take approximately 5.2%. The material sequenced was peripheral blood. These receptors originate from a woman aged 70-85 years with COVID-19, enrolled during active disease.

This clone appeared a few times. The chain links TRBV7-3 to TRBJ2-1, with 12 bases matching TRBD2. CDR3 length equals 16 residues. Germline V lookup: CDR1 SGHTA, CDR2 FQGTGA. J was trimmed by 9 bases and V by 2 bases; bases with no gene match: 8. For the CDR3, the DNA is TGTGCCAGCAGCTTAGGGTTTGCGGGACTAGCGGGTGAGCAGTTCTTC. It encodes CASSLGFAGLAGEQFF.

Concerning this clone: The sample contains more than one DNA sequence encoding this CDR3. The CDR3 protein is CASSPQGGTEAFF. In DNA, the CDR3 is TGTGCCAGCAGTCCCCAGGGGGGTACTGAAGCTTTCTTT. The chain uses TRBV2 and TRBJ1-1; 7 bases are a match to TRBD1. V gave up 5 bases and J gave up 5 bases; unmatched junction bases: 5. Per the germline V gene, CDR1 is SNHLY and CDR2 is FYNNEI. The CDR3 has 13 residues.

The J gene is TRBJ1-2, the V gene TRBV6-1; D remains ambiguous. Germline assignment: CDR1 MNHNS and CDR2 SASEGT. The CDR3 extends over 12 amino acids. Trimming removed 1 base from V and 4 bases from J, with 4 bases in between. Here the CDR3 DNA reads TGTGCCAGCAGTGAAGACAGCTATGGCTACACCTTC. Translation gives CASSEDSYGYTF.

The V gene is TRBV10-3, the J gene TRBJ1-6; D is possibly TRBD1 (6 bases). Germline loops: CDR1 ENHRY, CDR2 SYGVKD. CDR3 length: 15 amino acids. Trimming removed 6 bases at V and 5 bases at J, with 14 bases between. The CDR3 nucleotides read TGTGCCATCAGACAACAGGGTAACGATAATTCACCCCTCCACTTT. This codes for CAIRQQGNDNSPLHF.

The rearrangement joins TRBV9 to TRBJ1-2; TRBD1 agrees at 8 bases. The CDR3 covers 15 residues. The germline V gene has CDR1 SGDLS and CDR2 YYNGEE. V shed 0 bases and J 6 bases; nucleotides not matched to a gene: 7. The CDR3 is CASSVGNQGADGYTF. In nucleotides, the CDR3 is TGTGCCAGCAGCGTAGGGAATCAGGGGGCGGATGGCTACACCTTC. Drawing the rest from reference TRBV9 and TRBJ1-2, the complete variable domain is DSGVTQTPKHLITATGQRVTLRCSPRSGDLSVYWYQQSLDQGLQFLIQYYNGEERAKGNILERFSAQQFPDLHSELNLSSLELGDSALYFCASSVGNQGADGYTFGSGTRLTVV.

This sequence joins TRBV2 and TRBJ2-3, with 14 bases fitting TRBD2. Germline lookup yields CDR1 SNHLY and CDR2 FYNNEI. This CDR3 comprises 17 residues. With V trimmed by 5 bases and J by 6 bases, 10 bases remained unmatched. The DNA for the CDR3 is TGTGCCAGCAGTCCGCCGGTGGGACTAGCGGGAGTGGATACGCAGTATTTT. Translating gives CASSPPVGLAGVDTQYF.

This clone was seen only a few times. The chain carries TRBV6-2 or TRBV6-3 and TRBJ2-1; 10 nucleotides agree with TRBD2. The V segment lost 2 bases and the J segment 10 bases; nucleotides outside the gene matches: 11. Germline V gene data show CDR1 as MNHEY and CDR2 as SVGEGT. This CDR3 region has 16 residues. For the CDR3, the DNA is TGTGCCAGCAGTTACCAGAGGACTAGCGGAGCGGGCGAGCAGTTCTTC. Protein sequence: CASSYQRTSGAGEQFF.

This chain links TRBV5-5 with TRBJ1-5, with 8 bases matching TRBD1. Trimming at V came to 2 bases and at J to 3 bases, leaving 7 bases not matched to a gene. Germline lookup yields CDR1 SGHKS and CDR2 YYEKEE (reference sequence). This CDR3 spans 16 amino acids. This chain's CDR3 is CASSLTGGWDNQPQHF. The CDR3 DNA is TGTGCCAGCAGCTTAACAGGGGGATGGGACAATCAGCCCCAGCATTTT.

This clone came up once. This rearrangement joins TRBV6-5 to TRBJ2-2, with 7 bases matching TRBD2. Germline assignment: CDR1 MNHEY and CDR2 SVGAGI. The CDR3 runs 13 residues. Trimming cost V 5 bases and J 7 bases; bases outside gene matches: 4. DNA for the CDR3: TGTGCCAGCAGTACGACTAGCATCGGGGAGCTGTTTTTT. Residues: CASSTTSIGELFF.

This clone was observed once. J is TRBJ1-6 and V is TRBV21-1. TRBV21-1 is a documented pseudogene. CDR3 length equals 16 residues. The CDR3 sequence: CASSIHFGLENSPLHF. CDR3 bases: TGTGCCAGCAGCATCCACTTCGGACTCGAAAATTCACCCCTCCACTTT.